This paragraph reports one T cell receptor beta chain. Its antigen is still unknown. Base qualities are not recorded, but no much larger clone differs from it by a single base. The immunoSEQ Assay, a bias-controlled multiplex PCR, was used to amplify TCRbeta CDR3 regions from genomic DNA. The published analysis was carried out like this. The number of nucleated cells in each sample was estimated from the amplification of reference gene primers within the assay. To quantify the absolute abundance of each unique TCRbeta CDR3 rearrangement, sequence reads were collapsed and filtered. For each sample, productive Simpson clonality was calculated as the square root of Simpson's diversity index across productive rearrangements. TCRdb stores this immuneACCESS table with in-frame sequences only. Part of the clones is absent; in the studies checked, under half of the shortfall reflects unresolved V genes, and no reason is known for the rest. That table furnishes V, J and clone size, whereas the DNA furnished D and trimming. The sample table holds roughly 87,000 clones, of which more than 70% were seen once. The biggest ten clones account for over 0.45% of the sample.

The collaborating institutions used their own protocols to collect whole blood in K2EDTA tubes. Collaborator samples were shipped for TCRbeta analysis as frozen whole blood, isolated PBMCs, or DNA extracted from either sample type. V loses 1 base at its end and J loses 7 bases; junction bases beyond the gene matches: 8. The CDR3 runs 15 amino acids, cysteine and phenylalanine included. Only the CDR3 DNA is retained, 45 bases long and in frame from the first base. Reading the germline V gene gives CDR1 MGHRA and CDR2 YSYEKL. This specimen belongs to a study of blood T cell repertoires in COVID-19 (dated by TCRdb to between 2020 and 2021). Background on the whole study: Samples from collaborators originated in the United States, Italy and Spain and spanned both the acute and convalescent phases of COVID-19. Sample metadata almost always included a de-identified subject ID, COVID-19 status, age in years and sex. The repertoires were released in a freely available public database meant as a resource for research on the immune response to SARS-CoV-2. Samples came from the ongoing ImmuneRACE study (first 160 participants) plus 1,254 subjects from 6 global collaborators. The material from the prospective study consisted of cDNA or gDNA derived from T cells, B-cell-depleted T cells, or PBMCs. The dataset comprised deeply sampled blood TCRbeta repertoires from subjects exposed to, actively infected with, or recovered from COVID-19. Where HLA class I and class II types were available, the types were taken from metadata supplied by the sample provider, not from assay-based typing. The paper as a whole reports these results and caveats: Clinical and demographic metadata were provided uncurated, with the amount varying by source and participant.

The source is a man aged 60 to 75 with acute or convalescent COVID-19. The sequence is built from TRBV4-1 and TRBJ2-3, with 7 junctional bases fitting TRBD1. Specimen: peripheral blood. The bases are TGCGCCAGCAGCCAAGGGACAGGACTCGATCATACGCAGTATTTT. This gives the protein CASSQGTGLDHTQYF.